Below, 8 T cell receptor beta chains from the same sample are listed, as sequenced in a study of cytomegalovirus exposure and HLA in healthy donors. The protocol was immunoSEQ multiplex PCR, while the TCRdb copy is restricted to in-frame clones and leaves out a portion. The table lists 100,000 to 150,000 clones, about 91% of them singletons. The material sequenced was PBMCs. These receptors all stem from a woman aged 18-29 years in good health and CMV-seronegative.

The V gene is TRBV6-5, the J gene TRBJ2-3, with TRBD2 identical over 7 bases. The V gene end was trimmed by 2 bases and the J gene end by 6 bases; junction bases not matched to a gene: 5. Germline V gene lookup returns CDR1 MNHEY and CDR2 SVGAGI. CDR3 size: 14 residues. CDR3 nucleotide sequence: TGTGCCAGCAGTTACCGGACTAGTCAGGATACGCAGTATTTT. This translates into CASSYRTSQDTQYF.

The chain has TRBV28 and TRBJ2-2; possibly TRBD2 for D (6 bases). V lost 2 bases to trimming and J lost 2 bases, with 9 bases between them. The germline V gene has CDR1 MDHEN and CDR2 SYDVKM. This CDR3 is built from 15 residues. In DNA form, the CDR3 reads TGTGCCAGCAGTTTAGCGGGGATTAACACCGGGGAGCTGTTTTTT. It is translated as CASSLAGINTGELFF. Full variable domain (rest looked up from reference TRBV28 and TRBJ2-2): DVKVTQSSRYLVKRTGEKVFLECVQDMDHENMFWYRQDPGLGLRLIYFSYDVKMKEKGDIPEGYSVSREKKERFSLILESASTNQTSMYLCASSLAGINTGELFFGEGSRLTVL.

The chain uses TRBV18 and TRBJ2-1, with D tentatively TRBD1 (5 bases). The CDR3 is made up of 13 amino acids. The germline V and J ends were trimmed by 2 bases and 6 bases, with 8 bases remaining between them. Germline CDR1 KGHSH, CDR2 LQKENI. CDR3 bases: TGTGCCAGCTCACCATCGGACATCAATGAGCAGTTCTTC. It yields the protein CASSPSDINEQFF.

The chain joins TRBV7-9 to TRBJ1-1; a weak D match, TRBD1 (5 bases). Germline CDR1 SEHNR, CDR2 FQNEAQ (reference sequence). Trimming took off 5 bases at V and 0 bases at J, with 13 bases between the two ends. The CDR3 consists of 15 residues. CDR3 sequence: CASSRHDRLNTEAFF. The CDR3 DNA reads TGTGCCAGCAGCCGACACGACAGATTGAACACTGAAGCTTTCTTT.

The table lists this clone with a few counts. The V gene is TRBV6-5, the J gene TRBJ1-2; 9 bases match TRBD1. The V segment lost 5 bases and the J segment 8 bases; nucleotides outside the gene matches: 3. In germline, CDR1 is MNHEY, CDR2 SVGAGI. This CDR3 contains 12 residues. Here the CDR3 DNA reads TGTGCCAGCAGTCGGACAGGGGACGGCTACACCTTC. This gives the protein CASSRTGDGYTF.

The chain links TRBV6-5 to TRBJ1-3; TRBD1 matches 7 bases. Trimming took 4 bases from V and 4 from J; bases not matched to a gene: 7. The CDR3 has 15 amino acids. Per germline, CDR1 MNHEY and CDR2 SVGAGI. The CDR3 region has the DNA TGTGCCAGCAGTTCCGCGACAGGGCTCGGAAACACCATATATTTT. It codes for CASSSATGLGNTIYF.

This clone was observed once. The chain joins TRBV7-9 to TRBJ2-2; 7 bases align to TRBD1. Germline assignment: CDR1 SEHNR and CDR2 FQNEAQ (reference sequence). This CDR3 is built from 16 residues. V trimming: 6 bases; J trimming: 0 bases; junction bases outside the gene matches: 7. The CDR3 reads CASRPWDRTNTGELFF. The CDR3 DNA sequence: TGTGCCAGCAGGCCTTGGGACAGAACGAACACCGGGGAGCTGTTTTTT.

The chain employs TRBV5-1 and TRBJ2-2; TRBD1 matches at 7 bases. Germline CDR1 and CDR2: SGHRS and YFSETQ. The CDR3 contains 16 residues. The V and J ends lost 0 bases and 0 bases, in that order; junction bases with no gene match: 2. In nucleotides, the CDR3 is TGCGCCAGCAGCTTGGAAGGACAGGCGAACACCGGGGAGCTGTTTTTT. It yields the protein CASSLEGQANTGELFF.